What follows are 31 T cell receptor beta chains derived from one specimen sequenced in a study of blood T cell repertoires in COVID-19. TCRdb's table, derived via immunoSEQ multiplex PCR, lists solely in-frame clones and lacks some. The repertoire holds about 360,000 clones, with 87% as singletons. Sequencing was carried out using PBMCs or T cells enriched from blood (not recorded which). Every receptor here comes from a man aged 25 to 40 who had recovered from COVID-19.

This chain joins TRBV6-5 and TRBJ2-5, with 10 bases aligning to TRBD2. CDR1 and CDR2 from the germline V gene are MNHEY and SVGAGI. This CDR3 has 14 residues. With V trimmed by 10 bases and J by 0 bases, 5 bases remained unmatched. The CDR3 nucleotides are TGTGCCACTAGCGGGGGCCCTAACCAAGAGACCCAGTACTTC. This translates into CATSGGPNQETQYF.

A single count supports this clone. The V call is TRBV19, the J call TRBJ1-5; a weak D match, TRBD1 (5 bases). This CDR3 has 16 amino acids. Germline loops: CDR1 LNHDA, CDR2 SQIVND (reference sequence). Trimming left V 7 bases short and J 0 bases short, with 16 bases between. The CDR3 reads CASTPLSGYSNQPQHF. CDR3 nucleotide sequence: TGTGCCAGTACCCCGTTATCAGGGTATAGCAATCAGCCCCAGCATTTT.

This clone appeared once. The chain is built from TRBV6-2 or TRBV6-3 and TRBJ2-7; TRBD1 matches 7 bases. The V gene's germline CDR1 is MNHEY and CDR2 SVGEGT. Germline trimming cut 6 bases from V and 3 bases from J; bases unmatched to any gene: 5. The CDR3 covers 13 residues. The CDR3 sequence: CASRYTGVYEQYF. For the CDR3, the DNA is TGTGCCAGCAGGTACACAGGGGTCTACGAGCAGTACTTC.

The chain joins TRBV6-6 to TRBJ2-5; D uncertain. Trimming pared 5 bases from V and 2 bases from J, leaving 6 bases between. The CDR3 is 12 residues long. Germline CDR1 reads MNHNY; CDR2 reads SVGAGI (reference sequence). The CDR3 bases are TGTGCCAGCAGTCCGTCGCAAGAGACCCAGTACTTC. Its translation is CASSPSQETQYF.

For this clone: One junction end does not reproduce the germline sequence, and a read error may be involved. The J gene is TRBJ1-2, the V gene TRBV12-5; the D is unclear. The germline gives CDR1 LGHNT, CDR2 FRNRAP. The CDR3 extends over 11 amino acids. The CDR3 bases are TGTGCTAGTGGTTTGACCCAGGCCGCCTCCTTC. Protein sequence: CASGLTQAASF.

Points on this clone: This same CDR3 is encoded by further DNA sequences in the sample. This rearrangement joins TRBV4-1 to TRBJ1-2, with D maybe TRBD1 (5 bases). The CDR3 runs to 14 residues. Trimming left V 1 base short and J 4 bases short, with 10 bases between. In germline, CDR1 is MGHRA, CDR2 YSYEKL. CDR3 sequence: CASSQGGGPYGYTF. The CDR3 bases are TGCGCCAGCAGCCAAGGCGGGGGACCCTATGGCTACACCTTC.

This chain joins TRBV6-5 and TRBJ1-3; 9 nucleotides align to TRBD1. Germline V gene data show CDR1 as MNHEY and CDR2 as SVGAGI. The CDR3 covers 12 residues. V gave up 6 bases and J gave up 6 bases; unmatched junction bases: 0. CDR3 region: CASRQGANTIYF. CDR3 coding DNA: TGTGCCAGCAGACAGGGGGCAAACACCATATATTTT.

The rearrangement joins TRBV13 to TRBJ1-2, with D uncertain. V was clipped by 2 bases and J by 6 bases, with 16 bases between them. This CDR3 is 15 amino acids long. Per germline, CDR1 PRHDT and CDR2 FYEKMQ (reference sequence). The DNA for the CDR3 is TGTGCCAGCAGCTTAACGGCGTCTCACCGGGATGGCTACACCTTC. As protein: CASSLTASHRDGYTF.

This chain links TRBV5-5 with TRBJ1-2; 8 bases line up with TRBD1. The CDR3 loop spans 16 amino acids. The germline V gene has CDR1 SGHKS and CDR2 YYEKEE (reference sequence). The V and J ends lost 2 bases and 4 bases, in that order; junction bases with no gene match: 10. CDR3 residues: CASSLAAGGLRYGYTF. CDR3 DNA: TGTGCCAGCAGCTTAGCGGCAGGGGGCCTTCGCTATGGCTACACCTTC.

This chain joins TRBV5-6 and TRBJ2-2; 7 nucleotides line up with TRBD1. The germline CDR1 and CDR2 sequences are SGHDT and YYEEEE. J lost 5 bases, V lost 4 bases, and 5 bases had no gene match. The CDR3 spans 14 residues. CDR3 amino acids: CASSRQGRTGELFF. CDR3 sequence (DNA): TGTGCCAGCAGCCGACAGGGTAGGACCGGGGAGCTGTTTTTT.

J is TRBJ1-3 and V is TRBV4-1; no clear D. In germline, CDR1 is MGHRA, CDR2 YSYEKL. The V and J ends lost 2 bases and 0 bases respectively, with 8 bases between them. The length of the CDR3 is 15 residues. The CDR3 sequence: CASSQSTTSGNTIYF. The CDR3 DNA reads TGCGCCAGCAGCCAATCGACAACCTCTGGAAACACCATATATTTT.

This chain links TRBV4-1 with TRBJ2-7; TRBD2 is a possible D gene (5 bases). CDR3 length: 14 residues. Trimming took 0 bases from V and 3 from J, leaving 9 bases between them. Germline lookup yields CDR1 MGHRA and CDR2 YSYEKL. This chain's CDR3 is CASSQDSGDYEQYF. The CDR3 nucleotides read TGCGCCAGCAGCCAAGATTCCGGGGACTACGAGCAGTACTTC.

This clone showed up just once. This chain uses TRBV3-1 (or the pseudogene TRBV3-2) with TRBJ2-7; 8 nucleotides align to TRBD1. The V segment lost 2 bases and the J segment 6 bases; nucleotides outside the gene matches: 6. From germline, CDR1 is LGHDT and CDR2 YNNKEL (reference sequence). This CDR3 is 14 amino acids long. This chain's CDR3 is CASSQSGQGREQYF. The CDR3 DNA sequence: TGTGCCAGCAGCCAATCAGGACAGGGACGCGAGCAGTACTTC.

V usage is TRBV9 and J usage is TRBJ2-1; 11 nucleotides match TRBD2. The ends lost 5 bases at V and 10 bases at J; junction bases unmatched: 5. Germline V CDR1 and CDR2: SGDLS, YYNGEE. The CDR3 covers 13 residues. As DNA, the CDR3 is TGTGCCAGCAGTACTAGCGGGGGAGGCGAGCAGTTCTTC. The encoded protein is CASSTSGGGEQFF.

This chain joins TRBV3-1 (or the pseudogene TRBV3-2) and TRBJ1-5; 8 bases map to TRBD1. Trimming at V came to 1 base and at J to 9 bases, leaving 11 bases not matched to a gene. This CDR3 has 16 residues. Germline lookup yields CDR1 LGHDT and CDR2 YNNKEL (reference sequence). In DNA, the CDR3 is TGTGCCAGCAGCCAAGGGGCAGGGGGCCTCCCGCGGCCCCAGCATTTT. Amino acids: CASSQGAGGLPRPQHF.

This chain joins TRBV10-3 and TRBJ1-5, with TRBD1 as a possible D gene (6 bases). With 6 bases removed from V and 4 bases from J, the gap between germline ends came to 13 bases. Germline assignment: CDR1 ENHRY and CDR2 SYGVKD. The CDR3 totals 14 residues. This chain's CDR3 is CAIRPDRTNQPQHF. The CDR3 region has the DNA TGTGCCATCAGACCGGACAGAACGAATCAGCCCCAGCATTTT.

The chain employs TRBV7-3 and TRBJ1-2; D possibly corresponds to TRBD1 (5 bases). The V gene lost 3 bases and the J gene lost 8 bases, with 16 bases spanning the gap. CDR1 SGHTA and CDR2 FQGTGA come from the germline V gene. The CDR3 contains 14 residues. The CDR3 sequence is CASSFTGAPEGYTF. CDR3 bases: TGTGCCAGCAGCTTTACAGGAGCGCCAGAAGGCTACACCTTC.

About this clone itself: An end of the junction does not agree with germline; a read error may underlie this. This chain links TRBV12-3 or TRBV12-4 with TRBJ2-7, with TRBD1 matching 7 bases. This CDR3 has 13 amino acids. The CDR3 loop is CASRGWDSSHTDF. The CDR3, as DNA: TGTGCCAGCAGGGGATGGGACAGCTCTCATACCGACTTC.

J is TRBJ1-5 and V is TRBV30; TRBD1 might be the D (5 bases). The V gene's germline CDR1 is GTSNPN and CDR2 SVGIG (reference sequence). The V gene lost 2 bases and the J gene lost 7 bases, with 15 bases spanning the gap. The length of the CDR3 is 14 residues. Here the CDR3 DNA reads TGTGCCTGGAGTAGGGAGTGGGGGGAACAGCCCCAGCATTTT. This codes for CAWSREWGEQPQHF. Together with reference TRBV30 and TRBJ1-5, the CDR3 gives the full variable domain: SQTIHQWPATLVQPVGSPLSLECTVEGTSNPNLYWYRQAAGRGLQLLFYSVGIGQISSEVPQNLSASRPQDRQFILSSKKLLLSDSGFYLCAWSREWGEQPQHFGDGTRLSIL.

The CDR3 region has the DNA TGTGCCAGCAGGGCGGGACTCTTTACCTATGGCTACACCTTC. This gives the protein CASRAGLFTYGYTF. The rearrangement joins TRBV28 to TRBJ1-2; a weak D match, TRBD1 (5 bases). Trimming removed 6 bases at V and 4 bases at J, with 15 bases between. Germline V gives CDR1 MDHEN, CDR2 SYDVKM. The CDR3 is made up of 14 amino acids.

The CDR3 DNA reads TGTGCCAGCAGTGATCGACAGGGAAATAGCAATCAGCCCCAGCATTTT. It is translated as CASSDRQGNSNQPQHF. This chain links TRBV6-1 with TRBJ1-5; 7 bases align to TRBD1. V trimming: 3 bases; J trimming: 0 bases; junction bases outside the gene matches: 5. Germline assignment: CDR1 MNHNS and CDR2 SASEGT. This CDR3 has 16 amino acids.

This chain's CDR3 is CAWSASGFTDTQYF. The DNA of the CDR3 is TGTGCCTGGAGTGCTAGCGGGTTCACAGATACGCAGTATTTT. The chain couples TRBV30 to TRBJ2-3, with 8 bases lining up with TRBD2. Germline V gene sequence: CDR1 GTSNPN, CDR2 SVGIG (reference sequence). J lost 2 bases, V lost 1 base, and 2 bases had no gene match. The CDR3 runs 14 residues.

The V and J genes are TRBV6-2 or TRBV6-3 and TRBJ1-5, with 7 positions matching TRBD1. The CDR3 has 18 residues. Germline assignment: CDR1 MNHEY and CDR2 SVGEGT. V was pared by 2 bases and J by 0 bases, with 10 bases of the junction left unmatched. The CDR3 sequence: CASSYVPGGRYSNQPQHF. CDR3 in DNA: TGTGCCAGCAGTTACGTCCCAGGGGGGCGTTATAGCAATCAGCCCCAGCATTTT.

This clone was seen only once. The chain is built from TRBV10-2 and TRBJ2-1; 9 bases are shared with TRBD1. With 7 bases clipped from V and 9 bases from J, the junction kept 7 bases outside the gene matches. Germline V lookup: CDR1 WSHSY, CDR2 SAAADI. This CDR3 comprises 13 residues. CDR3 sequence: CASKRTGEAEQFF. DNA for the CDR3: TGCGCCAGCAAGAGGACAGGGGAGGCTGAGCAGTTCTTC.

This sequence joins TRBV3-1 (or the pseudogene TRBV3-2) and TRBJ1-6, with 8 positions matching TRBD1. Trimming removed 3 bases from V and 10 bases from J; junction bases left unmatched: 11. The CDR3 is made up of 16 amino acids. Germline V CDR1 and CDR2: LGHDT, YNNKEL (reference sequence). CDR3 DNA sequence: TGTGCCAGCAGCCACGCATATCGACAGGGGAGGTCACCCCTCCACTTT. Translated: CASSHAYRQGRSPLHF.

This chain links TRBV27 with TRBJ1-5; 7 positions agree with TRBD1. J gave up 3 bases and V 5 bases, and 4 bases lay outside the gene matches. CDR3 size: 14 residues. The germline gives CDR1 MNHEY, CDR2 SMNVEV (reference sequence). This CDR3 is CASSATGINQPQHF. The CDR3 DNA sequence: TGTGCCAGCAGTGCGACAGGGATCAATCAGCCCCAGCATTTT.

V and J are TRBV6-5 and TRBJ1-3; 7 bases map to TRBD1. The CDR3 sequence is 15 residues long. V gave up 6 bases and J gave up 0 bases; unmatched junction bases: 5. Germline lookup yields CDR1 MNHEY and CDR2 SVGAGI. The CDR3 nucleotides are TGTGCCAGCAGAGACGGACAGGCCTCTGGAAACACCATATATTTT. Encoded protein: CASRDGQASGNTIYF.

To note about this clone: The same CDR3 can be traced to other DNA sequences in this sample. This chain joins TRBV19 and TRBJ1-5; D perhaps matches TRBD1 (6 bases). Trimming removed 4 bases at V and 3 bases at J, with 7 bases between. This CDR3 has 13 residues. The germline CDR1 and CDR2 sequences are LNHDA and SQIVND (reference sequence). Here the CDR3 reads CASSNRDNQPQHF. CDR3 sequence (DNA): TGTGCCAGTAGTAACAGGGACAATCAGCCCCAGCATTTT. Full variable domain (remainder filled in from reference TRBV19 and TRBJ1-5): DGGITQSPKYLFRKEGQNVTLSCEQNLNHDAMYWYRQDPGQGLRLIYYSQIVNDFQKGDIAEGYSVSREKKESFPLTVTSAQKNPTAFYLCASSNRDNQPQHFGDGTRLSIL.

V is TRBV2 and J is TRBJ1-1; D is possibly TRBD1 (5 bases). The CDR3 is 11 amino acids. Per the germline V gene, CDR1 is SNHLY and CDR2 is FYNNEI. With 6 bases removed from V and 8 bases from J, the gap between germline ends came to 10 bases. The DNA of the CDR3 is TGTGCCAGCAGAGGGAGGGGAGAAGCTTTCTTT. Protein sequence: CASRGRGEAFF. Full variable domain (remainder filled in from reference TRBV2 and TRBJ1-1): EPEVTQTPSHQVTQMGQEVILRCVPISNHLYFYWYRQILGQKVEFLVSFYNNEISEKSEIFDDQFSVERPDGSNFTLKIRSTKLEDSAMYFCASRGRGEAFFGQGTRLTVV.

CDR3 bases: TGTGCCAGCAGTGAGGGGCACAATCAGCCCCAGCATTTT. Its protein product is CASSEGHNQPQHF. V is TRBV6-4 and J is TRBJ1-5; D possibly corresponds to TRBD1 (5 bases). CDR1 is MRHNA, CDR2 SNTAGT, per germline. This CDR3 comprises 13 residues. V was trimmed by 3 bases and J by 3 bases, leaving 6 bases between them.

This chain uses TRBV30 with TRBJ2-5, with a weak D call TRBD2 (5 bases). With 4 bases removed from V and 5 bases from J, the gap between germline ends came to 14 bases. Germline V gene data show CDR1 as GTSNPN and CDR2 as SVGIG (reference sequence). This CDR3 spans 13 amino acids. The CDR3 DNA sequence: TGTGCCTGGACGAGAGGAGGTTGGGAGACCCAGTACTTC. Translated: CAWTRGGWETQYF.